This TCR beta chain was identified during a study of tumor T cells in aggressive B-cell lymphoma. CDR1 and CDR2 (germline): MNHEY, SVGAGI. The CDR3 loop spans 15 amino acids. Germline trimming cut 6 bases from V and 4 bases from J; bases unmatched to any gene: 5. Generated by immunoSEQ multiplex PCR, the TCRdb table keeps only in-frame clones and is missing some. This table has some 2,000 clones, around 83% appearing once. Sequenced: tumor tissue. This chain uses TRBV6-5 with TRBJ2-2; the match to TRBD2 covers 10 bases. This TCR was recovered from an adult with diffuse large B cell lymphoma. As DNA, the CDR3 is TGTGCCAGCAGCGTAGCGGGGGGCCTCACCGGGGAGCTGTTTTTT. Amino acids: CASSVAGGLTGELFF.